This TCR beta chain was sequenced during a study of cytomegalovirus exposure and HLA in healthy donors. Study-level information: Within the Caucasian-associated ancestry cluster were 65% to 85% of the approximately 400 genotyped donors. Findings and limits, study-wide: Reported results showed that the classifier diagnosed cytomegalovirus status with high specificity and sensitivity. The study recorded more than 150 TCR beta chains that were cytomegalovirus-associated. Later analysis identified several of the most significant clusters that appeared linked to common viral pathogens.

The primer mix had 60 Vbeta and 13 Jbeta primers. Profiled with immunoSEQ multiplex PCR; TCRdb holds only in-frame clones, not every one. This table has roughly 280,000 clones, 65% to 85% appearing once. Germline-derived CDR1 and CDR2 are SGHAT and FQNNGV. The CDR3 has 15 residues. Trimming shortened V by 5 bases and J by 1 base, and 12 bases separated the two germline ends. This clone was counted only a few times. Antigen: not known. This sequence was found in a female donor in good health and CMV-seronegative. Material for sequencing was PBMCs. The chain carries TRBV11-2 and TRBJ1-3; a weak D match, TRBD1 (5 bases). Here the CDR3 reads CASSPTQVSGNTIYF. The CDR3 DNA sequence: TGTGCCAGCAGCCCCACACAGGTTTCTGGAAACACCATATATTTT.